The clone carrying this TCR beta chain occurred many times. The library targeted TCRbeta and was prepared with unique molecular identifiers. Using its own MiXCR run on the PCR reads, TCRdb lists one record per CDR3 protein. The profile shows approximately 390,000 distinct CDR3 sequences, about a tenth of them singletons. CDR3 length: 13 amino acids. Deletions cut 4 bases from V and 6 bases from J, with 10 bases between. Germline assignment: CDR1 KGHSH and CDR2 LQKENI. This sample stems from a study of T-cell reconstitution after alpha-beta-depleted transplantation in children. The V call is TRBV18, the J call TRBJ1-5; D may be TRBD1 (5 bases). The receptor was derived from a human donor who donated a stem cell graft to a child with acute myeloid leukemia. The material sequenced was PBMCs from the stem cell graft donor, taken from the stem cell graft. Here the CDR3 reads CASSLGLLQPQHF. The CDR3 DNA sequence: TGTGCCAGCTCACTGGGACTTCTTCAGCCCCAGCATTTT. Variable domain in full (rest from reference TRBV18 and TRBJ1-5): NAGVMQNPRHLVRRRGQEARLRCSPMKGHSHVYWYRQLPEEGLKFMVYLQKENIIDESGMPKERFSAEFPKEGPSILRIQQVVRGDSAAYFCASSLGLLQPQHFGDGTRLSIL.